The following is a TCR beta chain sequence with its context. In the original analysis: Nucleated cell number was recorded as an estimate derived from reference gene primer amplification. Generated by immunoSEQ multiplex PCR, the TCRdb table keeps only in-frame clones and is missing some. Clonal size and the V and J genes are those of that table, whereas D and trimming came from the DNA. The table records under 200,000 clones, about 76% of them present only once. This entry is derived from a study of blood T cell repertoires in COVID-19. Overall study context: Collection of acute and convalescent COVID-19 samples took place in the United States, Italy and Spain.

CDR3 length: 14 residues. CDR1 and CDR2 (germline): KGHSH, LQKENI. Trimming left V 2 bases short and J 5 bases short, with 12 bases between. This receptor was identified in a woman in her 40s with COVID-19, enrolled during active disease. The sample consisted of peripheral blood. The chain has TRBV18 and TRBJ2-5, with D tentatively TRBD1 (5 bases). Here the CDR3 DNA reads TGTGCCAGCTCACCAGACCAGGGCGGTGAGACCCAGTACTTC. Encoded protein: CASSPDQGGETQYF.